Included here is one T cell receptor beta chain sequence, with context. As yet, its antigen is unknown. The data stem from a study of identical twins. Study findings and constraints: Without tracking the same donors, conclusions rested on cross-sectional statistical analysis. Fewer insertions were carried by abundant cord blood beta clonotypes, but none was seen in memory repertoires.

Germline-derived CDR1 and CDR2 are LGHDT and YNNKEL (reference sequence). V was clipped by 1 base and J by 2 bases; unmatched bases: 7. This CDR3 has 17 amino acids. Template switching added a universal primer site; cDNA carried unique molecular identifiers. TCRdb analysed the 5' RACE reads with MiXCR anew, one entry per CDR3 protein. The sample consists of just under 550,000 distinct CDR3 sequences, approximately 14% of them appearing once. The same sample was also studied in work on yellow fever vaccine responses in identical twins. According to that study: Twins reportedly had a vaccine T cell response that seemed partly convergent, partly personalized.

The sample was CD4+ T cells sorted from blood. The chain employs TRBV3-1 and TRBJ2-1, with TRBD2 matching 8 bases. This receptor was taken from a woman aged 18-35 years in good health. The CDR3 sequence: CASSQGGERGPYNEQFF. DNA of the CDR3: TGTGCCAGCAGCCAAGGGGGTGAGCGGGGGCCCTACAATGAGCAGTTCTTC.